The clone carrying this TCR beta chain was counted between two and nine times. Antigen unknown. Sorting with CD45RO/CCR7/CD25/CD127/CD95/CD27 yielded naive, central memory, regulatory and stem-like memory CD4+ cells. This sample stems from a study of beta chain features in type 1 diabetes. Since all of the isolated RNA was reverse transcribed, expressed TCRB transcripts were what got sequenced. Measured with immunoSEQ multiplex PCR; TCRdb has only the in-frame clones, and not every one. Altogether approximately 400,000 clones are present, around 15% being singletons, with the ten largest covering under 0.02%. Germline CDR1 is LNHDA and CDR2 is SQIVND (reference sequence). V lost 7 bases and J 0 bases, leaving 15 bases between the germline ends. The CDR3 is 15 residues long. Findings and limits, study-wide: For Type 1 diabetes patients, all four CD4+ subsets carried TCRB CDR3s that were moderately but significantly shorter. Whether HLA type influences TCRB rearrangement remained unresolved here.

The chain is built from TRBV19 and TRBJ1-2; D possibly corresponds to TRBD1 (5 bases). The receptor comes from a woman in her late teens or twenties in good health. The specimen sequenced was naive CD4+ T cells from blood. The CDR3 loop reads CASTIGAGANYGYTF. The CDR3 nucleotides are TGTGCCAGTACCATAGGGGCAGGAGCTAACTATGGCTACACCTTC.